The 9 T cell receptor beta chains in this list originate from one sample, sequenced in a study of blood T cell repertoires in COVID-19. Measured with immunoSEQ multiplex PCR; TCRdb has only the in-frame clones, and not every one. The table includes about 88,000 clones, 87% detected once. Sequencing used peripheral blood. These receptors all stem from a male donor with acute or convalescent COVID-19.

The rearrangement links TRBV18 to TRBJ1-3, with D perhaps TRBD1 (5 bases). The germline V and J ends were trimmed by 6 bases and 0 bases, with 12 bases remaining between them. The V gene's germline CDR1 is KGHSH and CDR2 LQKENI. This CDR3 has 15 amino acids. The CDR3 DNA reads TGTGCCAGCTCGCGGGACGGCTCCTCTGGAAACACCATATATTTT. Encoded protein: CASSRDGSSGNTIYF.

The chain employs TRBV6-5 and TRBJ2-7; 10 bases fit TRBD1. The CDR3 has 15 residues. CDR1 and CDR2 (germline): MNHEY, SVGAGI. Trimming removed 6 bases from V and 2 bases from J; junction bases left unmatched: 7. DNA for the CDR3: TGTGCCAGCAGGCTCCGGGACAGGGGTACCTACGAGCAGTACTTC. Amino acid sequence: CASRLRDRGTYEQYF.

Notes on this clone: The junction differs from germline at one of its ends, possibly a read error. CDR3 protein: CASSRNTGDEQYF. The CDR3 DNA reads TGTGCTAGCAGCCGGAATACGGGGGACGAGCAGTACTTC. The chain recombines TRBV7-7 with TRBJ2-7, with a possible D match to TRBD2 (6 bases). This CDR3 has 13 amino acids. Germline V gives CDR1 SSHAT, CDR2 FNYEAQ (reference sequence).

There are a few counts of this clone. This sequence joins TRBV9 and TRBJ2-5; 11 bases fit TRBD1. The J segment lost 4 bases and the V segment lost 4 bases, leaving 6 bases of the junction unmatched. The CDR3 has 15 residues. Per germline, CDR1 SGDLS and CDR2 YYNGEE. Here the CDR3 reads CASSRGQGGIETQYF. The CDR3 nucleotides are TGTGCCAGCAGCCGGGGACAGGGGGGCATAGAGACCCAGTACTTC.

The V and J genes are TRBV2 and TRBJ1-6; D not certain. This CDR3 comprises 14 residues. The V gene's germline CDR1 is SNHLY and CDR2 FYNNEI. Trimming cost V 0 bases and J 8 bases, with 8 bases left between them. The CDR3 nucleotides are TGTGCCAGCAGTGAAGCCGGGTTGGATTCACCCCTCCACTTT. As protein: CASSEAGLDSPLHF.

The CDR3 reads CASSLGTQSNEQFF. DNA for the CDR3: TGTGCCAGCAGCTTGGGCACCCAGAGCAATGAGCAGTTCTTC. The rearrangement uses TRBV7-2 and TRBJ2-1; D unresolved. Trimming stripped 3 bases from V and 6 bases from J, with 12 bases between. The germline V gene encodes CDR1 SGHTA and CDR2 FQGNSA. There are 14 residues in the CDR3.

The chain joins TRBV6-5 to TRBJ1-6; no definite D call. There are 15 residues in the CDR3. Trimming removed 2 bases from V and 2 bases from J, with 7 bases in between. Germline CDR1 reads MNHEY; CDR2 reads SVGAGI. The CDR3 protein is CASSYGGTYNSPLHF. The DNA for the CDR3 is TGTGCCAGCAGTTACGGAGGGACCTATAATTCACCCCTCCACTTT.

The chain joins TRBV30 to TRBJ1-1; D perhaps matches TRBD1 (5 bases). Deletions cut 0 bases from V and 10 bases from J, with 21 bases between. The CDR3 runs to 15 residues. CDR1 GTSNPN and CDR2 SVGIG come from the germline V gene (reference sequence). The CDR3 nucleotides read TGTGCCTGGAGTGTATCCGGATCCAGGGTCCCAGCAGCTTTCTTT. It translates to CAWSVSGSRVPAAFF.

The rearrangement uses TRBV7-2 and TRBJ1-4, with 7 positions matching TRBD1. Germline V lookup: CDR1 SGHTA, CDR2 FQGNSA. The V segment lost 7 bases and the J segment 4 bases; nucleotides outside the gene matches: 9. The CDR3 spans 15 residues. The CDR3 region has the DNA TGTGCCAGCAACAACCGGGACAGCCATAATGAAAAACTGTTTTTT. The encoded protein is CASNNRDSHNEKLFF.